This T cell receptor beta chain emerged from a study of vaccination and CD4 T cells after COVID-19 (dated by TCRdb to the early 2020s). At the level of the whole study: SARS-CoV-2 positivity had been established in the convalescent patients by nasal swab PCR, and mild disease was recorded in several of these patients and severe disease in one. In roughly 10 COVID-19 convalescent patients and a handful of infection-naive healthy vaccine recipients, the spike-specific CD4+ TCR repertoire before mRNA vaccination was compared with the repertoire after mRNA vaccination. Overlapping spike peptide pools from SARS-CoV-2 and from the common cold coronaviruses HCoV-NL63, HCoV-OC43 and HCoV-229E were used as culture stimuli. Participants got two doses of the Pfizer-BioNTech BNT162b2 vaccine (n=8) or two doses of the Moderna mRNA-1273 vaccine (n=2). The time from the second vaccine dose to post-vaccine blood sampling had a median of roughly 79 days and ranged from roughly 12 to 241 days. Control cultures received a CEFX viral epitope pool as the positive control, an HIV-1 Nef peptide pool as the negative control, or no peptide. The convalescent cohort comprised six males and four females, including two Hispanic individuals, seven Caucasians, two Asians and one multiracial person. Post-COVID blood samples from convalescent patients were collected a median of roughly 100 days after diagnosis, with a range of roughly 35 to 161 days.

The full study reports these points: Nearly all vaccine-specific clones in convalescent patients (304 of 307) were mono-reactive for SARS-CoV-2 spike rather than cross-reactive with common cold coronaviruses. In convalescent patients, a median around 85% of post-vaccine SARS-CoV-2-reactive clones were detected only after vaccination, and vaccine-specific priming was suggested by this finding. The number of convalescent patients in the study was relatively small, and the study did not examine early timepoints following natural infection. The median number of SARS-CoV-2-reactive clonotypes rose from approximately 20 after infection to about 40 after vaccination, but the change was not significant.

Taken with the paper, the label for treatment or condition translates to: approximately 9-day PBMC culture with coronavirus spike peptide pools or control peptides (ViraFEST assay). To expand antigen-specific T cells with peptide pools and then pick out the expanded clonotypes through TCR sequencing, the study relied on the ViraFEST assay. The positive SARS-CoV-2 PCR tests of the convalescent patients were dated from March to December 2020, before the Alpha, Beta and Delta variants emerged in the United States. Under 2.5 million PBMCs per well were cultured in IMDM with 5% human AB serum and approximately 10 IU/ml IL-2, plus 10 ug/ml peptide pools. Half of the culture medium was replaced with fresh IL-2-containing medium on days 3 and 7. Once the cells had been in culture for about 10 days, the EasySep CD4+ T cell isolation kit was used to isolate CD4+ T cells by negative selection. Ficoll-Paque Plus gradient centrifugation was used to isolate PBMCs from whole blood, and the isolated PBMCs were then either used fresh or cryopreserved at -140C. Triplicate wells were generally used for each culture condition.

The library relied on PCR. DNA from cultured CD4+ T cells underwent TCR sequencing with the Oncomine TCR Beta short-read assay at the Johns Hopkins FTIC core. The QIAamp micro DNA kit was used to extract genomic DNA from the cultured CD4+ T cells. Oncomine TCR Beta libraries made from cultured CD4+ T cells were pooled using unique dual indexes and sequenced on an Illumina iSeq 100. The paper's data handling went like this. Non-productive sequences were removed, and CDR3s not starting with C, not ending with F or W, or shorter than 7 amino acids were discarded. Antigen-specific clonotypes were identified using the MANAFEST web application through comparison of peptide-stimulated wells with reference and other culture wells. An FDR below 0.05, an odds ratio above 5, and a productive frequency above 0.1% in at least two of three replicate wells were required for clones to be considered positive. Clonotypes that were significantly expanded in both SARS-CoV-2 spike wells and at least one common cold coronavirus spike condition were defined as cross-reactive. Similarity between CDR3 sequences was evaluated in R version 3.6.1 using Levenshtein distances (stringdist) and unrooted phylogenetic trees (ape). TCRdb handled the public reads itself, with Q25 trimming in fastp and clone calling in MiXCR, and kept productive beta chains. Rows are combined by CDR3 protein, so each entry shows the most common genes and DNA. TCRdb, rather than the study authors, made the V and J calls. The sample includes more than 13,000 distinct CDR3 sequences, with more than 20% observed a single time. The ten largest clones take up roughly a sixth of the sample.

Note on this clonotype: No antigen is known for it. No per-base quality is available; no much larger clone lies one base away.

In the germline V gene (reference sequence), CDR1 corresponds to LNHNV and CDR2 to YYDKDF. Between the V and J ends, shortened by 0 bases and 0 bases respectively, the junction contains 9 bases. Taken from cysteine to phenylalanine, the CDR3 has 16 residues. CDR3 DNA only is kept here, 48 bases in frame from base 1. Recombination connected TRBV15 to TRBJ1-3; no D gene is confidently identified. This receptor was obtained from a human donor who had recovered from COVID-19. Sequences were derived from CD4+ T cells from blood, cultured in vitro, sampled after SARS-CoV-2 vaccination. The base sequence is TGTGCCACCAGCAGAGAGGCAGGACTCTCTGGAAACACCATATATTTT. This yields the protein CATSREAGLSGNTIYF.